This TCR beta chain was observed in a study of T cells in Graves' hyperthyroidism and ophthalmopathy. Whole-study results and caveats: Appearing also in blood were most of the thyroid clonotypes expanded above 0.001.

Exclusion of a patient resulted from uncontrolled infection, other autoimmune disease, pregnancy or lactation. The CDR3 is made up of 14 amino acids. V gave up 9 bases and J gave up 10 bases, with 22 bases separating them. Germline CDR1 is LNHDA and CDR2 is SQIVND (reference sequence). Turning to this clonotype: What it binds is unknown.

The TCR beta CDR3 regions underwent amplification using RNA transcripts as the source. The HTBI primer set was used in a first-round RT-PCR of the TCR CDR3. TCRdb recomputed calls from the multiplex PCR reads with MiXCR, one row per CDR3 protein. The sample lists 660,000 or so distinct CDR3 sequences; about 45% were seen once. V is TRBV19 and J is TRBJ1-5; no reliable D call. Sequenced: peripheral blood or thyroid tissue (not recorded which). This receptor was taken from an adult man with Graves' disease, either hyperthyroidism or ophthalmopathy (not recorded which). CDR3 DNA sequence: TGTGCCAGCAGTGACCGGTCGTCGAGCTTCCCCCAGCATTTT. Protein: CASSDRSSSFPQHF.